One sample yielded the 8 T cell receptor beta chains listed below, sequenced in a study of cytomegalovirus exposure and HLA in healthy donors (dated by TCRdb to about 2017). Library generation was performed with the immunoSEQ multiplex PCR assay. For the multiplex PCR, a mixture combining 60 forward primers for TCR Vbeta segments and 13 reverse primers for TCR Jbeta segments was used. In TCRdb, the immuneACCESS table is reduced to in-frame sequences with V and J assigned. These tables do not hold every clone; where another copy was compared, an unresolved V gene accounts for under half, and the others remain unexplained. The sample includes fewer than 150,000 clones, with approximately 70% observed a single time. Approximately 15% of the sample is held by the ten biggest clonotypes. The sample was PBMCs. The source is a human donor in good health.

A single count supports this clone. DNA of the CDR3: TGCGCCAGCGGGACTAGCGGGAGCTCCTACAATGAGCAGTTCTTC. This encodes CASGTSGSSYNEQFF. The chain has TRBV5-1 and TRBJ2-1, with 14 nucleotides matching TRBD2. This CDR3 has 15 residues. V shed 7 bases and J 0 bases; nucleotides not matched to a gene: 0. From germline, CDR1 is SGHRS and CDR2 YFSETQ. Full variable domain (rest looked up from reference TRBV5-1 and TRBJ2-1): KAGVTQTPRYLIKTRGQQVTLSCSPISGHRSVSWYQQTPGQGLQFLFEYFSETQRNKGNFPGRFSGRQFSNSRSEMNVSTLELGDSALYLCASGTSGSSYNEQFFGPGTRLTVL.

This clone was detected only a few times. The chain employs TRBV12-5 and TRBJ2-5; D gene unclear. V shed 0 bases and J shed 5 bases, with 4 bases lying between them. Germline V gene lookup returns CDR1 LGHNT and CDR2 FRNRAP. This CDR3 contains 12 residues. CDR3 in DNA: TGTGCTAGTGGTTTGGTTTCGGAGACCCAGTACTTC. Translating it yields CASGLVSETQYF.

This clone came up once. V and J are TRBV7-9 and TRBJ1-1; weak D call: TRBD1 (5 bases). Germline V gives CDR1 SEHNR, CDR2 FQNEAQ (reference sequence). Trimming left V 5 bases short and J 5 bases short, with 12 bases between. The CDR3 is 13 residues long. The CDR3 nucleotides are TGTGCCAGCAGCCTCGGGGGGGGGACTGAAGCTTTCTTT. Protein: CASSLGGGTEAFF.

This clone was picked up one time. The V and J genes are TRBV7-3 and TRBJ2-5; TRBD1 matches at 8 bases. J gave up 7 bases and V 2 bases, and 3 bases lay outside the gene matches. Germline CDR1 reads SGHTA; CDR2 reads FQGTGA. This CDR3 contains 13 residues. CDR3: CASSLSGQGTQYF. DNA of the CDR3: TGTGCCAGCAGCTTATCTGGACAGGGGACCCAGTACTTC.

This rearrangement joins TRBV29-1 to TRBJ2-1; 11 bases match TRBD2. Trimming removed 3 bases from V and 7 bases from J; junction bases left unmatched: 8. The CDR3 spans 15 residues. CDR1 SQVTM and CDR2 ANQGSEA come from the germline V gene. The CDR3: CSVEGLAAEDNEQFF. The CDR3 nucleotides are TGCAGCGTTGAGGGACTAGCGGCGGAAGATAATGAGCAGTTCTTC.

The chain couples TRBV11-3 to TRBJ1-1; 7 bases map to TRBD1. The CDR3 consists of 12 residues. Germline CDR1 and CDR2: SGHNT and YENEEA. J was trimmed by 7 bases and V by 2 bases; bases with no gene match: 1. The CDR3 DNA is TGTGCCAGCAGCTTAAACAGGGGTGAAGCTTTCTTT. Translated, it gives CASSLNRGEAFF.

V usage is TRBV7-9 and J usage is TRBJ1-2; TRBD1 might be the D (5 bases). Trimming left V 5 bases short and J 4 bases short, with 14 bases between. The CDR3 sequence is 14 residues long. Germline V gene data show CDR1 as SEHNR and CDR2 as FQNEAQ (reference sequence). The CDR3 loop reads CASSPLGGSYGYTF. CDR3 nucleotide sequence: TGTGCCAGCAGCCCTCTGGGGGGAAGCTATGGCTACACCTTC.

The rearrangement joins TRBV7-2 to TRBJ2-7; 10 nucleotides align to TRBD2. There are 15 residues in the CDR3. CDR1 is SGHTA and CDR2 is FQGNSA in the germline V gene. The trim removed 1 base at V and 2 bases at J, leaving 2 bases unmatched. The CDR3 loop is CASSLGSGGAYEQYF. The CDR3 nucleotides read TGTGCCAGCAGCTTAGGAAGCGGGGGGGCCTACGAGCAGTACTTC.